The clone carrying this T cell receptor (beta chain) was observed a handful of times. Its antigen is currently unknown. The CDR3 is made up of 16 amino acids. The germline CDR1 and CDR2 sequences are LNHDA and SQIVND (reference sequence). V was cut by 5 bases and J by 2 bases, with 19 bases left in between. After isolation, RNA underwent reverse transcription to generate cDNA as the sequencing template. Here immunoSEQ multiplex PCR was the method, and the copy in TCRdb shows in-frame clones only, minus some. Found here are some 170,000 clones, less than 75% of them singletons; the top ten hold roughly 16%. These data are taken from a study of CD8+ T cells in alopecia areata. Study context: For 6 to 18 months, tofacitinib was taken, and 6 months off drug followed. Notes on the study in general: With patients, TCR sharing proved less clear than in mice, a difference possibly related to HLA. Many expanded lesional clones persisted during tofacitinib (in both scalp and blood).

Treatment of the sample: oral pan-JAK inhibitor, 5-10 mg twice daily. Individuals with alopecia areata gave both lesional scalp punch biopsies and peripheral blood for collection. The chain employs TRBV19 and TRBJ2-7; D is possibly TRBD1 or TRBD2 (6 bases each). This TCR derives from a human donor with alopecia areata. This material consisted of CD4+ T cells sorted from blood, taken between weeks 55 and 65, from a patient treated with tofacitinib. CDR3 nucleotides: TGTGCCAGTAGTGCAACCGCGGGGACATACACCTACGAGCAGTACTTC. It yields the protein CASSATAGTYTYEQYF.